These 29 T cell receptor beta chains were sequenced from one sample in a study of cytomegalovirus exposure and HLA in healthy donors. PCR primers comprised 60 Vbeta and 13 Jbeta primers. The method was immunoSEQ multiplex PCR; TCRdb's version includes in-frame clones alone and lacks a portion of them. The sample holds hundreds of thousands of clones; more than 75% are singletons and the top ten take roughly 0.24%. Sequenced material: PBMCs. These receptors came from a girl aged 2-10 years in good health and CMV-seronegative.

The chain couples TRBV6-1 to TRBJ2-1; tentative D call: TRBD1 (6 bases). Germline V lookup: CDR1 MNHNS, CDR2 SASEGT. Between the trimmed V and J ends, which lost 8 bases and 5 bases, there was a span of 19 bases. CDR3 length: 15 amino acids. The DNA for the CDR3 is TGTGCCAGCTCGACCACAGGGAAAAGTAACAATGAGCAGTTCTTC. This codes for CASSTTGKSNNEQFF.

The chain is built from TRBV25-1 and TRBJ1-3, with a weak D call TRBD1 (6 bases). Per germline, CDR1 MGHDK and CDR2 SYGVNS. This CDR3 has 15 residues. V lost 3 bases and J lost 1, with 10 bases in between. In DNA, the CDR3 is TGTGCCAGCAGTGACGCAGGGGTGTCTGGAAACACCATATATTTT. This encodes CASSDAGVSGNTIYF. Filled out from reference TRBV25-1 and TRBJ1-3, the complete variable domain reads EADIYQTPRYLVIGTGKKITLECSQTMGHDKMYWYQQDPGMELHLIHYSYGVNSTEKGDLSSESTVSRIRTEHFPLTLESARPSHTSQYLCASSDAGVSGNTIYFGEGSWLTVV.

This clone appeared a single time. The V and J genes are TRBV5-1 and TRBJ2-5; maybe TRBD2 (5 bases). V shed 3 bases and J shed 5 bases, with 5 bases lying between them. The CDR3 loop spans 11 amino acids. Germline V CDR1 and CDR2: SGHRS, YFSETQ. In DNA, the CDR3 is TGCGCCAGCAGCTGGGAGGAGACCCAGTACTTC. The encoded protein is CASSWEETQYF.

The chain joins TRBV7-9 to TRBJ2-7; 10 bases are a match to TRBD1. Germline trimming cut 2 bases from V and 2 bases from J; bases unmatched to any gene: 12. The germline V gene encodes CDR1 SEHNR and CDR2 FQNEAQ (reference sequence). The CDR3 contains 18 residues. CDR3 sequence (DNA): TGTGCCAGCAGCTTACAAAAGACCCGGGACAGGGGACCCTACGAGCAGTACTTC. It yields the protein CASSLQKTRDRGPYEQYF.

V is TRBV7-3 and J is TRBJ2-3; 7 bases map to TRBD1. The CDR3 consists of 17 residues. Per germline, CDR1 SGHTA and CDR2 FQGTGA. V trimming: 3 bases; J trimming: 2 bases; junction bases outside the gene matches: 11. This CDR3 reads CASSFIPGQWATDTQYF. The CDR3 DNA reads as TGTGCCAGCAGCTTCATTCCGGGACAGTGGGCCACAGATACGCAGTATTTT. Full variable domain (outside the CDR3, taken from reference TRBV7-3 and TRBJ2-3): GAGVSQTPSNKVTEKGKYVELRCDPISGHTALYWYRQSLGQGPEFLIYFQGTGAADDSGLPNDRFFAVRPEGSVSTLKIQRTERGDSAVYLCASSFIPGQWATDTQYFGPGTRLTVL.

This clone came up a few times. V is TRBV19 and J is TRBJ2-7; possibly TRBD2 for D (5 bases). V lost 4 bases and J 7 bases, leaving 17 bases between the germline ends. Germline CDR1 is LNHDA and CDR2 is SQIVND (reference sequence). This CDR3 contains 14 residues. In DNA, the CDR3 is TGTGCCAGTAGTACCGGGCCTCCCACGGGGGAGCAGTACTTC. It translates to CASSTGPPTGEQYF. Variable domain in full (rest from reference TRBV19 and TRBJ2-7): DGGITQSPKYLFRKEGQNVTLSCEQNLNHDAMYWYRQDPGQGLRLIYYSQIVNDFQKGDIAEGYSVSREKKESFPLTVTSAQKNPTAFYLCASSTGPPTGEQYFGPGTRLTVT.

This chain connects TRBV5-4 to TRBJ2-5; D gene ambiguous. Germline assignment: CDR1 SGHNT and CDR2 YYREEE (reference sequence). Trimming removed 1 base from V and 0 bases from J, with 7 bases in between. The CDR3 covers 14 residues. As DNA, the CDR3 is TGTGCCAGCAGCTTGCGTCTAAACCAAGAGACCCAGTACTTC. This translates into CASSLRLNQETQYF.

The gene calls are TRBV11-1 and TRBJ1-1, with unresolved D. Germline loops: CDR1 SGHAT, CDR2 FQDESV (reference sequence). The ends were cut back, 0 bases at V and 6 bases at J, with 20 bases in the middle. This CDR3 region has 17 residues. The DNA of the CDR3 is TGTGCCAGCAGCTTAGCCGAATACACCTCCCGGAGCGCTGAAGCTTTCTTT. It yields the protein CASSLAEYTSRSAEAFF.

The J gene is TRBJ1-2, the V gene TRBV5-1; TRBD1 agrees at 7 bases. CDR1 is SGHRS, CDR2 YFSETQ, per germline. The J segment lost 4 bases and the V segment lost 1 base, leaving 7 bases of the junction unmatched. CDR3 length equals 15 residues. CDR3 amino acids: CASSLTGADLYGYTF. For the CDR3, the DNA is TGCGCCAGCAGCTTGACAGGGGCGGACCTCTATGGCTACACCTTC.

This sequence joins TRBV10-3 and TRBJ2-2; 7 bases are shared with TRBD1. V was pared by 0 bases and J by 9 bases, with 4 bases of the junction left unmatched. There are 14 residues in the CDR3. The germline CDR1 and CDR2 sequences are ENHRY and SYGVKD. The CDR3 DNA reads TGTGCCATCAGTGAGTCAGGGGGCGTCCGGGAGCTGTTTTTT. Amino acids: CAISESGGVRELFF.

This clone occurred a few times. The chain combines TRBV6-5 with TRBJ1-4; TRBD1 might be the D (6 bases). The CDR3 extends over 13 amino acids. V lost 8 bases to trimming and J lost 7 bases, with 14 bases between them. CDR1 is MNHEY and CDR2 is SVGAGI in the germline V gene. The CDR3 nucleotides read TGTGCCAGCTTTGGGGGCGGGGGTGAAAAACTGTTTTTT. Translating it yields CASFGGGGEKLFF.

The rearrangement joins TRBV10-3 to TRBJ2-1, with 7 bases identical to TRBD2. Germline CDR1 reads ENHRY; CDR2 reads SYGVKD. CDR3 length equals 15 residues. With V trimmed by 4 bases and J by 0 bases, 3 bases remained unmatched. CDR3 DNA sequence: TGTGCCATCAGTGCACTAGCGTTCTCCTACAATGAGCAGTTCTTC. Encoded protein: CAISALAFSYNEQFF.

This rearrangement joins TRBV7-7 to TRBJ1-1; maybe TRBD1 (5 bases). This CDR3 is built from 18 residues. The V end was cut by 2 bases, the J end by 0 bases, with 19 bases between. Germline assignment: CDR1 SSHAT and CDR2 FNYEAQ (reference sequence). As DNA, the CDR3 is TGTGCCAGCAGCTTAAAAGGGTGGAGGGGCAGCTTGAACACTGAAGCTTTCTTT. The encoded protein is CASSLKGWRGSLNTEAFF.

This clone was counted once. The V gene is TRBV6-1, the J gene TRBJ2-2, with D possibly matching TRBD2 (6 bases). Germline CDR1 MNHNS, CDR2 SASEGT. This CDR3 region has 14 residues. Trimming removed 7 bases from V and 8 bases from J, with 17 bases in between. This CDR3 reads CASISEPREGELFF. The CDR3 DNA reads TGTGCCAGCATCAGTGAACCCCGGGAGGGGGAGCTGTTTTTT.

V usage is TRBV5-6 and J usage is TRBJ1-2, with D unclear. V dropped 5 bases and J dropped 1 base, with 3 bases sitting between them. The CDR3 has 11 amino acids. CDR1 is SGHDT, CDR2 YYEEEE, per germline. Here the CDR3 DNA reads TGTGCCAGCAGTAGTAACTATGGCTACACCTTC. As protein: CASSSNYGYTF.

The chain carries TRBV28 and TRBJ2-7; 10 bases align to TRBD1. The ends lost 2 bases at V and 0 bases at J; junction bases unmatched: 4. In germline, CDR1 is MDHEN, CDR2 SYDVKM. The CDR3 is 16 residues long. The CDR3 sequence is CASSLRTGGNSYEQYF. CDR3 nucleotide sequence: TGTGCCAGCAGTTTACGGACAGGGGGGAACTCCTACGAGCAGTACTTC.

The rearrangement uses TRBV6-5 and TRBJ1-5; no clear D. The germline V gene encodes CDR1 MNHEY and CDR2 SVGAGI. This CDR3 contains 10 residues. The V end was cut by 10 bases, the J end by 6 bases, with 7 bases between. The CDR3 nucleotides read TGTGCCACCGGGGTTCAGCCCCAGCATTTT. It is translated as CATGVQPQHF.

The chain couples TRBV15 to TRBJ2-1, with 9 bases identical to TRBD2. The CDR3 extends over 16 amino acids. Germline-derived CDR1 and CDR2 are LNHNV and YYDKDF (reference sequence). The V segment lost 0 bases and the J segment 5 bases; nucleotides outside the gene matches: 5. This chain's CDR3 is CATSREGGLAHNEQFF. CDR3 DNA sequence: TGTGCCACCAGCAGAGAGGGGGGACTAGCTCACAATGAGCAGTTCTTC.

The chain employs TRBV23-1 and TRBJ2-5; D unclear. TRBV23-1 carries the ORF label, with uncertain function. V shed 3 bases and J shed 5 bases, with 13 bases lying between them. There are 14 residues in the CDR3. CDR3 DNA: TGCGCCAGCAGTCAGAGTCTCGTGAGGGAGACCCAGTACTTC. Translated: CASSQSLVRETQYF.

The chain uses TRBV19 and TRBJ2-5; 14 nucleotides line up with TRBD2. CDR3 length equals 18 residues. J lost 2 bases, V lost 11 bases, and 16 bases had no gene match. The germline gives CDR1 LNHDA, CDR2 SQIVND (reference sequence). The CDR3 coding sequence is TGTGCCTCAAGTAAGCCGGGACTAGCGGGGGACCTTCAAGAGACCCAGTACTTC. This encodes CASSKPGLAGDLQETQYF.

This clone turned up a few times. The chain is built from TRBV10-3 and TRBJ1-2, with D perhaps matching TRBD1 (5 bases). The ends were cut back, 5 bases at V and 5 bases at J, with 15 bases in the middle. The CDR3 length is 14 residues. Germline values: CDR1 ENHRY, CDR2 SYGVKD. Here the CDR3 reads CAISPGTGRYGYTF. The CDR3 DNA reads TGTGCCATCAGTCCCGGGACGGGGAGGTATGGCTACACCTTC.

This clone showed up just a few times. This rearrangement joins TRBV5-5 to TRBJ1-1; D is perhaps TRBD1 (6 bases). Germline CDR1 reads SGHKS; CDR2 reads YYEKEE (reference sequence). This CDR3 region has 13 residues. V was trimmed by 2 bases and J by 3 bases, leaving 8 bases between them. The DNA for the CDR3 is TGTGCCAGCAGCTTCAGGGGTCACACTGAAGCTTTCTTT. It codes for CASSFRGHTEAFF.

V is TRBV4-1 and J is TRBJ2-1; D is unclear. The length of the CDR3 is 17 residues. V was pared by 0 bases and J by 1 base, with 13 bases between. The V gene's germline CDR1 is MGHRA and CDR2 YSYEKL. CDR3 DNA sequence: TGCGCCAGCAGCCAAGATCGCGCTACTCAATCCTACAATGAGCAGTTCTTC. Its translation: CASSQDRATQSYNEQFF.

V is TRBV6-1 and J is TRBJ2-1; 8 positions match TRBD2. Losses at the gene ends were 2 bases for V and 5 bases for J; bases not matched to a gene: 8. Germline loops: CDR1 MNHNS, CDR2 SASEGT. The CDR3 has 16 amino acids. For the CDR3, the DNA is TGTGCCAGCAGTGAAAGGTGGCGGGGGGCGCACAATGAGCAGTTCTTC. Its translation is CASSERWRGAHNEQFF.

The V and J genes are TRBV27 and TRBJ1-5; D is perhaps TRBD1 (6 bases). V lost 1 base to trimming and J lost 4 bases, with 14 bases between them. The CDR3 is made up of 16 amino acids. Germline V gene data show CDR1 as MNHEY and CDR2 as SMNVEV (reference sequence). The CDR3 reads CASSLWGGSRNQPQHF. The CDR3 DNA reads TGTGCCAGCAGTTTATGGGGGGGCAGTCGGAATCAGCCCCAGCATTTT.

The chain is built from TRBV6-6 and TRBJ2-3, with D perhaps matching TRBD1 (6 bases). CDR3 size: 13 residues. The germline V and J ends were trimmed by 6 bases and 6 bases, with 13 bases remaining between them. The V gene's germline CDR1 is MNHNY and CDR2 SVGAGI (reference sequence). This chain's CDR3 is CASSPRDTDTQYF. The CDR3 DNA reads TGTGCCAGCAGCCCTCGGGACACCGATACGCAGTATTTT.

This chain links TRBV19 with TRBJ2-5, with 10 bases that match TRBD1. The germline V gene has CDR1 LNHDA and CDR2 SQIVND (reference sequence). After removal of 4 bases from V and 4 bases from J, the junction contained 6 bases not matched to a gene. This CDR3 has 15 amino acids. For the CDR3, the DNA is TGTGCCAGTAGTACCGGGACAGGGGTAGGAGAGACCCAGTACTTC. Its protein product is CASSTGTGVGETQYF.

The sample holds one count of this clone. V is TRBV10-1 and J is TRBJ2-3; 10 nucleotides align to TRBD1. The CDR3 totals 15 residues. Germline loops: CDR1 WNHNN, CDR2 SYGVQD (reference sequence). J was trimmed by 2 bases and V by 2 bases; bases with no gene match: 1. The CDR3 here is CASSEGTGVTDTQYF. DNA for the CDR3: TGCGCCAGCAGTGAGGGGACAGGGGTCACAGATACGCAGTATTTT.

This chain joins TRBV7-8 and TRBJ2-3, with 7 bases fitting TRBD2. The CDR3 has 17 amino acids. With V trimmed by 3 bases and J by 4 bases, 13 bases remained unmatched. CDR1 is SGHVS and CDR2 is FQNEAQ in the germline V gene. This CDR3 reads CASSLMSVGGLPDTQYF. In DNA, the CDR3 is TGTGCCAGCAGCTTGATGTCCGTGGGAGGGCTCCCAGATACGCAGTATTTT.